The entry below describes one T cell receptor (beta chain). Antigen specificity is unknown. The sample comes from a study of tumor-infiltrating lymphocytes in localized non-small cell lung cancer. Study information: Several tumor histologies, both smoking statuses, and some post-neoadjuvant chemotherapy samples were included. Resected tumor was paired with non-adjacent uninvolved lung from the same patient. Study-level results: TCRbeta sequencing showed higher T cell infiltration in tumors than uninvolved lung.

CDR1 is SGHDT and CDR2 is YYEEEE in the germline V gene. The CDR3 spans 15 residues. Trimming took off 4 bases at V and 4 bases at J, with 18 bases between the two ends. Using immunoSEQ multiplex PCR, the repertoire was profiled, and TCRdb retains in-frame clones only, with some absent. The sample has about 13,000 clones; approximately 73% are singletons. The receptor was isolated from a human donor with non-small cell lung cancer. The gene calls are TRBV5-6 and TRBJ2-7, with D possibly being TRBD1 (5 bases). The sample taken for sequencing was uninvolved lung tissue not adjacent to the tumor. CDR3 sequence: CASSPFKGATYEQYV. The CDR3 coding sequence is TGTGCCAGCAGCCCCTTTAAAGGGGCAACATACGAGCAGTACGTC.